In this sample, the clone carrying this TCR beta chain turned up many times. Its target is unknown. The data derive from a study of T cell repertoires in cytomegalovirus infection. Looking at the study overall: It was the public TCR beta signatures that indicated both CMV infection and matching HLA type. Notes on the study in general: What dominated the ex vivo response were HLA-C-restricted CMV-specific TCR beta clonotypes. Individuals carrying CMV plus the relevant HLA were identified by cumulative frequency of public TCR beta families.

MiXCR was run by TCRdb on the reads, yielding one entry per CDR3 protein. Among fewer than 200,000 distinct CDR3 sequences, about 15% were seen once, and the ten largest hold over 20%. This CDR3 is 16 amino acids long. The germline gives CDR1 DFQATT, CDR2 SNEGSKA (reference sequence). With V trimmed by 2 bases and J by 4 bases, 10 bases remained unmatched. Sequencing used PBMCs. The V gene is TRBV20-1, the J gene TRBJ2-1, with 8 positions matching TRBD2. The clonotype originates from a human donor in good health (CMV status not recorded). Some clones in this sample may be carry-over from other donors' samples. Here the CDR3 reads CSARSAHSGVYNEQFF. The CDR3 DNA reads as TGCAGTGCTAGATCAGCGCATAGCGGGGTATACAATGAGCAGTTCTTC.